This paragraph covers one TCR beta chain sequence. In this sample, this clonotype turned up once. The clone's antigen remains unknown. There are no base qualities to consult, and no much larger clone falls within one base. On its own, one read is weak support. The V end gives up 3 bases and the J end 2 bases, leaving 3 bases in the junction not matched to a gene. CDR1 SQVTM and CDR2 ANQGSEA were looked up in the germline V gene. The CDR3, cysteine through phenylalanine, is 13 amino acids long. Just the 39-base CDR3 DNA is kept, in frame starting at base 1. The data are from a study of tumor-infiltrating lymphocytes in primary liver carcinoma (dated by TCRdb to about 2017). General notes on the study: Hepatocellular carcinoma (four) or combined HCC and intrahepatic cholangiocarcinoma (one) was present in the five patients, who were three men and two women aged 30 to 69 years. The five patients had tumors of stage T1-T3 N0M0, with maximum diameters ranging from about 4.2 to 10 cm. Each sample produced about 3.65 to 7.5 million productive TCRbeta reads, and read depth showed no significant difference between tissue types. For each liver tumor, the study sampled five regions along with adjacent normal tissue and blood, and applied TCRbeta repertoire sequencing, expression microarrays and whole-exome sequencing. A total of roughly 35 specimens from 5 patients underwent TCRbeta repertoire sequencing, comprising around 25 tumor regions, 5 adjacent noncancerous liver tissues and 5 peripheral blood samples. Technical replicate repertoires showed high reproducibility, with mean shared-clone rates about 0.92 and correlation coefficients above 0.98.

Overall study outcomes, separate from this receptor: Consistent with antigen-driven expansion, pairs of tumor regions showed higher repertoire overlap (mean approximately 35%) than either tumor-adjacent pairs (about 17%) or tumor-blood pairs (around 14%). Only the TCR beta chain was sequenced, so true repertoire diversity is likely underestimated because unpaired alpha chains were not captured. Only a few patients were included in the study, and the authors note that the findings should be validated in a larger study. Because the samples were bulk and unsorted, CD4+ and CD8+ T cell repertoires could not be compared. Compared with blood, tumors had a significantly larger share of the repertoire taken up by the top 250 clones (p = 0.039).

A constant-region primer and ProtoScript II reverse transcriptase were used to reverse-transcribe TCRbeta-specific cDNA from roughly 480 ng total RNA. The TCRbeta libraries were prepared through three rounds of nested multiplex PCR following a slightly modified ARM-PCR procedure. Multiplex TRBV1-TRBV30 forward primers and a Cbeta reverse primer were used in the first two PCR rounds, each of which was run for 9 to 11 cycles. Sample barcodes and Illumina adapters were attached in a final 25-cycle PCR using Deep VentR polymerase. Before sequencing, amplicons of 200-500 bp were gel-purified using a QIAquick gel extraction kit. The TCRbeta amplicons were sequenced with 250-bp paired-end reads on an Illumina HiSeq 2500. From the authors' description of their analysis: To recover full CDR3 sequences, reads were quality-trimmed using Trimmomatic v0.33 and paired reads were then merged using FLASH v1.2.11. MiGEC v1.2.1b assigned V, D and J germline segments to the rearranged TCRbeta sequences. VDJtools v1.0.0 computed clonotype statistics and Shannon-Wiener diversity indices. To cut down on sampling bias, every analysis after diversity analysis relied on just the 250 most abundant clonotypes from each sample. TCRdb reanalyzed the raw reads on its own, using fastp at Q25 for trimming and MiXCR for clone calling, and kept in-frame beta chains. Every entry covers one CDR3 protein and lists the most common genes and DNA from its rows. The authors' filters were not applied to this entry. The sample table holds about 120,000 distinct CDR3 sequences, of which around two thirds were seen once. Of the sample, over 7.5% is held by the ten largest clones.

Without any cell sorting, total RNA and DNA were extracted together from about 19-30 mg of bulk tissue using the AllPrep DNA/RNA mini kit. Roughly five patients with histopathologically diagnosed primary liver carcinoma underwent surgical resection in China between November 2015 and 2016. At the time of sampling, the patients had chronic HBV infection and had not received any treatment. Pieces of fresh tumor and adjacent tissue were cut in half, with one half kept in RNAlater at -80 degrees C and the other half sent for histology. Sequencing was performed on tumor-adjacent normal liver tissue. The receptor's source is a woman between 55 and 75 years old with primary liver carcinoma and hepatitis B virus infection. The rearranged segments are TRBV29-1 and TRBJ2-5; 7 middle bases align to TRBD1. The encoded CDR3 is CSVDMGQQETQYF. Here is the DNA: TGCAGCGTTGATATGGGACAGCAAGAGACCCAGTACTTC. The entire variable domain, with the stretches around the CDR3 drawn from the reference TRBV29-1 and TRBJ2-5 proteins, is SAVISQKPSRDICQRGTSLTIQCQVDSQVTMMFWYRQQPGQSLTLIATANQGSEATYESGFVIDKFPISRPNLTFSTLTVSNMSPEDSSIYLCSVDMGQQETQYFGPGTRLLVL.